This TCR beta chain appears in the sequencing data of a study of blood T cell repertoires in COVID-19. Study as a whole: The United States, Italy and Spain supplied acute and convalescent COVID-19 samples. PBMCs, B-cell-depleted T cells, or T cells were the source of the cDNA or gDNA that made up the material.

Sequencing used immunoSEQ multiplex PCR; TCRdb keeps in-frame clones, though not all of them. The sample lists over 40,000 clones; about 90% were seen once. V lost 6 bases to trimming and J lost 6 bases; unmatched junction nucleotides: 8. The V gene's germline CDR1 is SNHLY and CDR2 FYNNEI. This CDR3 has 15 residues. The sequencing input was peripheral blood. The chain has TRBV2 and TRBJ1-5; 10 bases agree with TRBD1. This sequence was found in a human donor in a cohort sampled during active COVID-19. CDR3 nucleotide sequence: TGTGCCAGCAGCGCGGGACAGGGGTTCGGTCAGCCCCAGCATTTT. Its translation is CASSAGQGFGQPQHF. The full variable domain, in which reference TRBV2 and TRBJ1-5 provide the parts outside the CDR3, is EPEVTQTPSHQVTQMGQEVILRCVPISNHLYFYWYRQILGQKVEFLVSFYNNEISEKSEIFDDQFSVERPDGSNFTLKIRSTKLEDSAMYFCASSAGQGFGQPQHFGDGTRLSIL.